The 22 T cell receptor beta chains reported below all come from one sample, sequenced in a study of T cells in Graves' hyperthyroidism and ophthalmopathy. Researchers took RNA transcripts and amplified the TCR beta CDR3 regions from them. First-round RT-PCR with HTBI primers amplified the TCR CDR3 region. MiXCR, applied by TCRdb to the multiplex PCR reads, yields one record per CDR3 protein. The data contain 450,000 to 600,000 distinct CDR3 sequences, 15% to 20% of them singletons. The sample consisted of blood. These TCRs come from a man between 40 and 49 years old with Graves' ophthalmopathy.

In its sample, this clonotype was seen a few times. The gene calls are TRBV29-1 and TRBJ2-5, with D unclear. The CDR3 has 12 residues. V shed 0 bases and J shed 5 bases, with 7 bases lying between them. Germline CDR1 SQVTM, CDR2 ANQGSEA. Here the CDR3 reads CSVEEGSETQYF. The CDR3 DNA is TGCAGCGTTGAAGAGGGGTCGGAGACCCAGTACTTC.

For this clonotype: A single base separates this from a much larger clone, so it may be a read error. The chain combines TRBV3-1 with TRBJ1-6, with D hard to call. In germline, CDR1 is LGHDT, CDR2 YNNKEL (reference sequence). CDR3 size: 13 residues. The CDR3 DNA sequence: TGTGCCAGCGGCCAATTGGCGACAAGAACCCTCCACTTT. It yields the protein CASGQLATRTLHF.

The chain recombines TRBV9 with TRBJ1-1; the D gene is possibly TRBD1 (6 bases). The germline CDR1 and CDR2 sequences are SGDLS and YYNGEE. Trimming took off 3 bases at V and 4 bases at J, with 16 bases between the two ends. The CDR3 totals 15 residues. The CDR3 DNA follows: TGTGCCAGCAGCGCTAAAGGGGGGGGAGGCACTGAAGCTTTCTTT. Protein product: CASSAKGGGGTEAFF.

J is TRBJ2-7 and V is TRBV4-1, with 9 nucleotides matching TRBD1. Trimming cost V 2 bases and J 7 bases; bases outside gene matches: 6. CDR1 MGHRA and CDR2 YSYEKL come from the germline V gene. CDR3 length equals 14 residues. CDR3 loop: CASSQLGTGREQYF. The CDR3 coding sequence is TGCGCCAGCAGCCAATTGGGGACAGGGAGGGAGCAGTACTTC.

The table lists this clonotype with many counts. The V and J genes are TRBV7-8 and TRBJ2-3; D ambiguous. V shed 2 bases and J shed 4 bases, with 10 bases lying between them. Germline V CDR1 and CDR2: SGHVS, FQNEAQ. The CDR3 length is 14 residues. DNA of the CDR3: TGTGCCAGCAGCTTAATCCACCCGCCAGATACGCAGTATTTT. Protein product: CASSLIHPPDTQYF.

This clonotype occurred a few times. The chain couples TRBV20-1 to TRBJ2-1; TRBD1 matches at 9 bases. From germline, CDR1 is DFQATT and CDR2 SNEGSKA (reference sequence). CDR3 length: 15 residues. V dropped 3 bases and J dropped 1; count of bases not matched to a gene: 4. CDR3: CSARDDRGSYNEQFF. The CDR3 nucleotides are TGCAGTGCTAGGGATGACAGGGGGTCCTACAATGAGCAGTTCTTC.

This clonotype was detected ten times or more. The chain links TRBV11-2 to TRBJ2-5; D gene unclear. Germline CDR1 SGHAT, CDR2 FQNNGV. The CDR3 length is 15 residues. Between the trimmed V and J ends, which lost 3 bases and 4 bases, there was a span of 15 bases. CDR3 coding DNA: TGTGCCAGCAGCTTGGGCTCCCGCCCGGTAGAGACCCAGTACTTC. Amino acid sequence: CASSLGSRPVETQYF.

The rearrangement links TRBV6-1 to TRBJ2-2; D might be TRBD1 or TRBD2, each matching 5 bases. Trimming cost V 9 bases and J 4 bases, with 15 bases left between them. This CDR3 spans 14 amino acids. Germline V CDR1 and CDR2: MNHNS, SASEGT. CDR3 amino acids: CASGDLVFTGELFF. CDR3 DNA: TGTGCCAGTGGGGACCTAGTCTTCACCGGGGAGCTGTTTTTT.

This clonotype was counted once. The chain has TRBV6-1 and TRBJ1-5; TRBD1 agrees at 12 bases. Germline values: CDR1 MNHNS, CDR2 SASEGT. The CDR3 contains 16 residues. Unmatched junction bases numbered 5, after V lost 1 base and J lost 7 bases. CDR3 nucleotides: TGTGCCAGCAGTGAAGGGGGACAGGGGGCAAGCCAGCCCCAGCATTTT. Translating gives CASSEGGQGASQPQHF.

Ten or more counts support this clonotype. The CDR3 DNA reads as TGTGCCAGCAGTGAAGCGTTTGCAATCTCCTACGAGCAGTACTTC. Translating gives CASSEAFAISYEQYF. This chain joins TRBV6-1 and TRBJ2-7; no clear D. Trimming took off 0 bases at V and 0 bases at J, with 9 bases between the two ends. Germline CDR1 and CDR2: MNHNS and SASEGT. The CDR3 runs 15 residues.

In regard to this clonotype: Since no conserved phenylalanine or tryptophan closes the CDR3, a read error is the likely cause. V is TRBV28 and J is TRBJ1-1; no firm D call. Germline CDR1 and CDR2: MDHEN and SYDVKM. V was trimmed by 2 bases and J by 6 bases, leaving 13 bases between them. The CDR3 is made up of 14 amino acids. The DNA for the CDR3 is TGTGCCAGCAGTTTACCCGCGGTTGACGCTGAAGCTTTCCTT. Translating it yields CASSLPAVDAEAFL.

V gene TRBV10-3 combines with J gene TRBJ1-2; 7 positions agree with TRBD1. The CDR3 consists of 13 residues. In germline, CDR1 is ENHRY, CDR2 SYGVKD. The V and J ends lost 7 bases and 2 bases, in that order; junction bases with no gene match: 4. The CDR3 DNA reads as TGTGCCATCACTATGGGACAGAACTATGGCTACACCTTC. It translates to CAITMGQNYGYTF.

Ten or more counts support this clonotype. This chain links TRBV2 with TRBJ2-4; tentatively, D is TRBD1 (6 bases). Trimming removed 5 bases from V and 1 base from J, with 9 bases in between. Germline V gene sequence: CDR1 SNHLY, CDR2 FYNNEI. This CDR3 has 14 amino acids. CDR3 region: CASSIDRAKNIQYF. The CDR3 DNA is TGTGCCAGCAGTATCGACAGGGCCAAAAACATTCAGTACTTC.

The chain uses TRBV7-8 and TRBJ2-6, with no clear D. CDR1 is SGHVS and CDR2 is FQNEAQ in the germline V gene. Between the trimmed V and J ends, which lost 1 base and 0 bases, there was a span of 10 bases. CDR3 size: 17 residues. The CDR3 spells CASSLGGLHSGANVLTF. DNA of the CDR3: TGTGCCAGCAGCTTAGGTGGGCTTCACTCTGGGGCCAACGTCCTGACTTTC.

Concerning this clonotype itself: This may arise from a read error, as a much more abundant clone is one base away. This sequence joins TRBV6-1 and TRBJ1-2; D is unclear. The CDR3 totals 13 residues. Trimming took off 7 bases at V and 0 bases at J, with 9 bases between the two ends. Germline V gene lookup returns CDR1 MNHNS and CDR2 SASEGT. DNA of the CDR3: TGTGCCAGCAAGGGAGGGCCTAACTATGGCTACACCTTC. Its translation: CASKGGPNYGYTF.

Only a few counts were recorded for this clonotype. V and J are TRBV7-9 and TRBJ2-7; D is perhaps TRBD1 (5 bases). The germline V and J ends were trimmed by 5 bases and 5 bases, with 22 bases remaining between them. The V gene's germline CDR1 is SEHNR and CDR2 FQNEAQ (reference sequence). The length of the CDR3 is 16 residues. The CDR3 reads CASSPGHSPIPNEQYF. The CDR3, as DNA: TGTGCCAGCAGCCCAGGACATTCACCAATTCCTAACGAGCAGTACTTC.

A few counts support this clonotype. The rearrangement links TRBV7-2 to TRBJ2-1, with TRBD2 matching 15 bases. The CDR3 is made up of 20 amino acids. J was trimmed by 1 base and V by 5 bases; bases with no gene match: 12. Germline CDR1 reads SGHTA; CDR2 reads FQGNSA. CDR3 nucleotides: TGTGCCAGCAGCATAACCGGGACTAGCGGGAGGATCCTTTCCTACAATGAGCAGTTCTTC. It codes for CASSITGTSGRILSYNEQFF. Based on the CDR3 plus reference TRBV7-2 and TRBJ2-1, the full variable domain is GAGVSQSPSNKVTEKGKDVELRCDPISGHTALYWYRQSLGQGLEFLIYFQGNSAPDKSGLPSDRFSAERTGGSVSTLTIQRTQQEDSAVYLCASSITGTSGRILSYNEQFFGPGTRLTVL.

This clonotype has only a few counts. The rearrangement uses TRBV6-2 or TRBV6-3 and TRBJ2-2; D may be TRBD2 (5 bases). This CDR3 has 15 residues. Trimming pared 7 bases from V and 6 bases from J, leaving 18 bases between. CDR1 MNHEY and CDR2 SVGEGT come from the germline V gene. The DNA for the CDR3 is TGTGCCAGCACGCGTAGGAGGCTTGGGGCCGGGGAGCTGTTTTTT. This encodes CASTRRRLGAGELFF.

This chain uses TRBV7-9 with TRBJ1-5, with unresolved D. CDR1 is SEHNR, CDR2 FQNEAQ, per germline (reference sequence). This CDR3 has 16 amino acids. With 5 bases removed from V and 0 bases from J, the gap between germline ends came to 14 bases. As DNA, the CDR3 is TGTGCCAGCAGCCCAACGGGAGGCTCTAGCAATCAGCCCCAGCATTTT. It yields the protein CASSPTGGSSNQPQHF. The variable domain in full, completed from reference TRBV7-9 and TRBJ1-5, reads DTGVSQNPRHKITKRGQNVTFRCDPISEHNRLYWYRQTLGQGPEFLTYFQNEAQLEKSRLLSDRFSAERPKGSFSTLEIQRTEQGDSAMYLCASSPTGGSSNQPQHFGDGTRLSIL.

For this clonotype: An end of the junction differs from the germline gene, which may be a read error. V and J are TRBV7-7 and TRBJ2-2; D may be TRBD2 (5 bases). This CDR3 has 13 amino acids. Germline CDR1 SSHAT, CDR2 FNYEAQ (reference sequence). The CDR3 spells CASSSSRFGELFF. CDR3 DNA: TGTGCTAGCAGCTCTAGCAGGTTCGGGGAGCTGTTTTTT.

This clonotype was recorded at least ten times. The CDR3 DNA reads as TGTGCCAGCAGCCAACATTCGGACAGGTCAAACACCATATATTTT. Protein product: CASSQHSDRSNTIYF. V is TRBV3-1 and J is TRBJ1-3; 7 positions match TRBD1. V shed 2 bases and J 6 bases; nucleotides not matched to a gene: 7. Per germline, CDR1 LGHDT and CDR2 YNNKEL (reference sequence). The CDR3 sequence is 15 residues long. Together with reference TRBV3-1 and TRBJ1-3, the CDR3 gives the full variable domain: DTAVSQTPKYLVTQMGNDKSIKCEQNLGHDTMYWYKQDSKKFLKIMFSYNNKELIINETVPNRFSPKSPDKAHLNLHINSLELGDSAVYFCASSQHSDRSNTIYFGEGSWLTVV.

This clonotype turned up a few times. The chain recombines TRBV3-1 with TRBJ2-1, with D possibly being TRBD2 (5 bases). The V and J ends lost 1 base and 2 bases respectively, with 12 bases between them. This CDR3 contains 16 residues. The germline CDR1 and CDR2 sequences are LGHDT and YNNKEL (reference sequence). The CDR3 reads CASSQVSTRTYNEQFF. CDR3 nucleotide sequence: TGTGCCAGCAGCCAAGTTAGCACTAGAACCTACAATGAGCAGTTCTTC.